Shown below are 21 T cell receptor beta chains from a single sample sequenced in a study of CD8+CD57+ T cells in acquired aplastic anemia. For CDR3 and TCR beta VDJ profiling, genomic DNA was the template used. TCRdb reprocessed the reads with MiXCR, giving one entry per CDR3 protein. This sample has 400,000 to 500,000 distinct CDR3 sequences; about 70% occur once, and the top ten carry approximately 3.8%. The specimen sequenced was sorted CD4+, CD8+, or CD8+CD57+ T cells (not recorded which) from PBMCs. The receptors originated from a human donor in good health, serving as a control.

The chain joins TRBV24-1 to TRBJ2-3; 8 nucleotides match TRBD2. Trimming took 10 bases from V and 0 from J; bases not matched to a gene: 5. The CDR3 is 14 residues long. Germline-derived CDR1 and CDR2 are KGHDR and SFDVKD. This CDR3 is CATRASGSTDTQYF. DNA of the CDR3: TGTGCCACAAGAGCTAGCGGGAGCACAGATACGCAGTATTTT.

CDR3 sequence (DNA): TGTGCCAGCAGTAGGACAGGGGGATGGAGCACTGAAGCTTTCTTT. Amino acid sequence: CASSRTGGWSTEAFF. This chain joins TRBV2 and TRBJ1-1; 10 positions agree with TRBD1. The CDR3 totals 15 residues. Per the germline V gene, CDR1 is SNHLY and CDR2 is FYNNEI. V lost 5 bases, J lost 4 bases, and 7 bases stayed unmatched. Based on the CDR3 plus reference TRBV2 and TRBJ1-1, the full variable domain is EPEVTQTPSHQVTQMGQEVILRCVPISNHLYFYWYRQILGQKVEFLVSFYNNEISEKSEIFDDQFSVERPDGSNFTLKIRSTKLEDSAMYFCASSRTGGWSTEAFFGQGTRLTVV.

This clonotype appeared many times. J is TRBJ2-7 and V is TRBV15; D is unclear. Trimming pared 0 bases from V and 4 bases from J, leaving 7 bases between. Germline V gene sequence: CDR1 LNHNV, CDR2 YYDKDF (reference sequence). The CDR3 is made up of 13 amino acids. The CDR3 region has the DNA TGTGCCACCAGCAGAGACAGGCTGTACGAGCAGTACTTC. Encoded protein: CATSRDRLYEQYF.

This clonotype came up many times. The chain employs TRBV5-1 and TRBJ1-6, with D tentatively TRBD1 (6 bases). The CDR3 consists of 14 residues. Germline V CDR1 and CDR2: SGHRS, YFSETQ. Trimming removed 0 bases at V and 10 bases at J, with 11 bases between. In nucleotides, the CDR3 is TGCGCCAGCAGCTTGGAGGGGGTAGGGTCACCCCTCCACTTT. As protein: CASSLEGVGSPLHF.

Comments on this clonotype: One end of the junction does not line up with germline, which may come from a read error. The chain is built from TRBV7-2 and TRBJ2-7, with D unresolved. CDR3 length: 14 residues. Germline CDR1 and CDR2: SGHTA and FQGNSA. CDR3 amino acids: CASSVNRDDKEKLF. As DNA, the CDR3 is TGTGCCAGCAGCGTTAACCGAGACGACAAGGAAAAACTGTTC.

This clonotype was counted at least ten times. The rearrangement joins TRBV29-1 to TRBJ2-5; the D is unclear. The CDR3 sequence is 14 residues long. The germline gives CDR1 SQVTM, CDR2 ANQGSEA. V lost 2 bases, J lost 3 bases, and 13 bases lay in between. This CDR3 reads CSVEFHPWKETQYF. Written as DNA, the CDR3 is TGCAGCGTTGAATTTCATCCTTGGAAAGAGACCCAGTACTTC. The variable domain in full, with the rest retrieved from reference TRBV29-1 and TRBJ2-5, is SAVISQKPSRDICQRGTSLTIQCQVDSQVTMMFWYRQQPGQSLTLIATANQGSEATYESGFVIDKFPISRPNLTFSTLTVSNMSPEDSSIYLCSVEFHPWKETQYFGPGTRLLVL.

The chain combines TRBV20-1 with TRBJ2-7; tentatively, D is TRBD1 or TRBD2 (5 bases each). Between the trimmed V and J ends, which lost 2 bases and 5 bases, there was a span of 16 bases. Germline V gives CDR1 DFQATT, CDR2 SNEGSKA (reference sequence). This CDR3 has 14 amino acids. CDR3 loop: CSARQGDNYDEQYF. DNA for the CDR3: TGCAGTGCTAGACAGGGAGACAACTATGACGAGCAGTACTTC.

The chain combines TRBV11-2 with TRBJ2-5; no clear D gene. Trimming removed 5 bases at V and 7 bases at J, with 11 bases between. This CDR3 has 12 residues. Germline V lookup: CDR1 SGHAT, CDR2 FQNNGV. CDR3 bases: TGTGCCAGCAGCCAACCGGCCGTGACCCAGTACTTC. This gives the protein CASSQPAVTQYF.

Concerning this clonotype itself: One end of the junction does not line up with germline, which may come from a read error. V is TRBV5-1 and J is TRBJ2-5, with TRBD1 identical over 7 bases. The CDR3 length is 13 residues. Germline CDR1 SGHRS, CDR2 YFSETQ. The CDR3 DNA reads TGTGCCAGCAGCCGGACAGGAAAAGACACCCAGTACTTC. This codes for CASSRTGKDTQYF.

The chain links TRBV20-1 to TRBJ1-1; TRBD1 might be the D (5 bases). Germline values: CDR1 DFQATT, CDR2 SNEGSKA (reference sequence). Deletions cut 1 base from V and 1 base from J, with 10 bases between. The CDR3 loop spans 14 amino acids. The CDR3 DNA sequence: TGCAGTGCTAGAGCGCGGGGGACGAACACTGAAGCTTTCTTT. Encoded protein: CSARARGTNTEAFF.

On this clonotype itself: The junction and the germline gene differ at one end; a read error may be behind it. This rearrangement joins TRBV10-3 to TRBJ1-2; a weak D match, TRBD1 (6 bases). Germline assignment: CDR1 ENHRY and CDR2 SYGVKD. The CDR3 covers 14 residues. The CDR3 DNA follows: TGTGCCATCAGTAAGCCGGTCAGGGGCTATGGCTACAATTTC. Translation gives CAISKPVRGYGYNF.

As to this clonotype: The junction departs from germline at one end; a sequencing error may be responsible. The V call is TRBV7-9, the J call TRBJ1-4; 10 positions agree with TRBD1. The CDR3 length is 17 residues. In germline, CDR1 is SEHNR, CDR2 FQNEAQ (reference sequence). The CDR3 sequence: CASSRGTGELTNEKLFF. The CDR3 DNA is TGCGCCAGCAGTCGGGGGACAGGGGAGCTAACTAATGAAAAACTGTTTTTT.

This clonotype was picked up many times. J is TRBJ2-5 and V is TRBV7-2; D is ambiguous. The CDR3 extends over 13 amino acids. The V gene's germline CDR1 is SGHTA and CDR2 FQGNSA. The ends were cut back, 2 bases at V and 1 base at J, with 5 bases in the middle. CDR3: CASSLTVQETQYF. CDR3 bases: TGTGCCAGCAGCTTAACAGTCCAAGAGACCCAGTACTTC.

The table lists this clonotype with a few counts. The chain joins TRBV20-1 to TRBJ1-1; D may be TRBD1 (5 bases). Deletions cut 3 bases from V and 5 bases from J, with 16 bases between. Germline-derived CDR1 and CDR2 are DFQATT and SNEGSKA (reference sequence). CDR3 length: 14 residues. CDR3 in amino acids: CSASSEGLWTEAFF. The CDR3 coding sequence is TGCAGTGCTAGTTCCGAGGGGCTATGGACTGAAGCTTTCTTT.

This chain joins TRBV5-1 and TRBJ2-5; 8 bases align to TRBD2. V trimming: 0 bases; J trimming: 5 bases; junction bases outside the gene matches: 9. CDR1 is SGHRS, CDR2 YFSETQ, per germline. The CDR3 length is 16 residues. The CDR3 region has the DNA TGCGCCAGCAGCTTGGATTTCGGGGGGGCCCGCGAGACCCAGTACTTC. It encodes CASSLDFGGARETQYF.

V gene TRBV9 combines with J gene TRBJ2-1; no clear D. V was cut by 2 bases and J by 6 bases, with 12 bases left in between. Germline V gene sequence: CDR1 SGDLS, CDR2 YYNGEE. This CDR3 is 14 amino acids long. CDR3 loop: CASSVFEGPNEQFF. In nucleotides, the CDR3 is TGTGCCAGCAGCGTTTTTGAAGGGCCCAATGAGCAGTTCTTC. The full variable domain, rest sourced from reference TRBV9 and TRBJ2-1, is DSGVTQTPKHLITATGQRVTLRCSPRSGDLSVYWYQQSLDQGLQFLIQYYNGEERAKGNILERFSAQQFPDLHSELNLSSLELGDSALYFCASSVFEGPNEQFFGPGTRLTVL.

This clonotype was seen a few times. The V gene is TRBV12-3 or TRBV12-4, the J gene TRBJ2-5, with 8 bases aligning to TRBD2. The CDR3 totals 19 residues. V shed 6 bases and J 1 base; nucleotides not matched to a gene: 19. The CDR3: CASSPVGKWAGGLQETQYF. For the CDR3, the DNA is TGTGCCAGCAGCCCCGTTGGGAAGTGGGCGGGGGGCCTCCAAGAGACCCAGTACTTC.

The table lists this clonotype with a few counts. The J gene is TRBJ2-1, the V gene TRBV15, with D unclear. V was cut by 5 bases and J by 9 bases, with 11 bases left in between. The CDR3 consists of 12 residues. The germline V gene encodes CDR1 LNHNV and CDR2 YYDKDF (reference sequence). The CDR3, as DNA: TGTGCCACCAGCCCTATTAACACTGAGCAGTTCTTC. Its protein product is CATSPINTEQFF.

As concerns this clonotype: Because the CDR3 is missing its conserved closing phenylalanine or tryptophan, this is likely a read error. The DNA is omitted, as the CDR3 cannot be located on it reliably, and the CDR3 follows TCRdb's listing. The V gene is TRBV19, the J gene TRBJ2-3; no DNA check was done on the table's D call, TRBD1. Germline assignment: CDR1 LNHDA and CDR2 SQIVND (reference sequence). The CDR3 is 15 amino acids long, termini counted. CDR3 in amino acids: CASSITGVRGQYFGP.

This clonotype was detected once. The chain combines TRBV20-1 with TRBJ2-2, with a possible D match to TRBD2 (5 bases). CDR3 length: 15 residues. Between the trimmed V and J ends, which lost 2 bases and 6 bases, there was a span of 16 bases. The V gene's germline CDR1 is DFQATT and CDR2 SNEGSKA (reference sequence). CDR3 in amino acids: CSARLAGETPGELFF. The CDR3 DNA reads TGCAGTGCTAGACTAGCCGGAGAGACCCCCGGGGAGCTGTTTTTT.

The rearrangement uses TRBV9 and TRBJ2-3; tentative D call: TRBD1 (6 bases). The length of the CDR3 is 12 residues. V lost 3 bases and J 9 bases, leaving 11 bases between the germline ends. The germline V gene has CDR1 SGDLS and CDR2 YYNGEE. CDR3 in DNA: TGTGCCAGCAGCGGGATCACAGGGACGCAGTATTTT. Protein: CASSGITGTQYF.